This T cell receptor beta chain emerged from a study of T cell responses to AZD1222 COVID-19 vaccine. Assay: immunoSEQ multiplex PCR; the TCRdb copy retains only in-frame clones and omits some. The table has about 180,000 clones, 75% to 90% seen once. V was pared by 0 bases and J by 2 bases, with 5 bases between. This CDR3 is 13 amino acids long. CDR1 is MGHRA, CDR2 YSYEKL, per germline. Study conclusions and caveats: Only a handful of AZD1222 recipients were seropositive at baseline. Elevations in Spike-specific TCR breadth and depth followed administration of two AZD1222 doses.

About this clone itself: The antigen remains unidentified.

This specimen was peripheral blood, taken on day 0 of AZD1222 vaccination. This chain connects TRBV4-1 to TRBJ2-7; D not certain. The receptor comes from an adult in good health. This chain's CDR3 is CASSQEWTYEQYF. CDR3 nucleotide sequence: TGCGCCAGCAGCCAAGAGTGGACCTACGAGCAGTACTTC.